A single sample is the source of the 26 T cell receptor beta chains below, sequenced in a study of response to subunit inactivated influenza vaccine. TCRdb ran MiXCR on the RT-PCR reads and lists one entry per CDR3 protein. The table includes hundreds of thousands of distinct CDR3 sequences, 6% to 9% detected once. The source material was PBMCs from blood, sampled less than 25 months after vaccination. The origin of the receptors is a man between 50 and 69 years old who received an inactivated influenza vaccine.

This clonotype was seen repeatedly, ten times or more. This sequence joins TRBV9 and TRBJ2-2; 7 positions match TRBD1. The CDR3 covers 14 residues. The trim removed 1 base at V and 6 bases at J, leaving 3 bases unmatched. CDR1 SGDLS and CDR2 YYNGEE come from the germline V gene. The CDR3, as DNA: TGTGCCAGCAGCGTAATCGGGACAGCCGGGGAGCTGTTTTTT. This encodes CASSVIGTAGELFF. The variable domain in full, completed from reference TRBV9 and TRBJ2-2, reads DSGVTQTPKHLITATGQRVTLRCSPRSGDLSVYWYQQSLDQGLQFLIQYYNGEERAKGNILERFSAQQFPDLHSELNLSSLELGDSALYFCASSVIGTAGELFFGEGSRLTVL.

In this sample, this clonotype turned up a few times. The V and J genes are TRBV14 and TRBJ2-7, with 7 bases fitting TRBD1. Trimming removed 2 bases from V and 3 bases from J; junction bases left unmatched: 4. The CDR3 runs 14 residues. CDR1 is SGHDN, CDR2 FVKESK, per germline. The CDR3 DNA reads TGTGCCAGCAGCCAAACAGGGGTCGGCTACGAGCAGTACTTC. Protein product: CASSQTGVGYEQYF.

This clonotype was observed many times. This sequence joins TRBV18 and TRBJ2-5, with D unclear. The ends were cut back, 2 bases at V and 2 bases at J, with 12 bases in the middle. Germline CDR1 KGHSH, CDR2 LQKENI. This CDR3 is built from 15 residues. The CDR3 region has the DNA TGTGCCAGCTCACCAGTGCCAGGAACACAAGAGACCCAGTACTTC. Protein product: CASSPVPGTQETQYF.

This clonotype was picked up a small number of times. The chain uses TRBV5-5 and TRBJ1-4; 8 nucleotides agree with TRBD1. The CDR3 sequence is 16 residues long. Per the germline V gene, CDR1 is SGHKS and CDR2 is YYEKEE (reference sequence). J was trimmed by 3 bases and V by 4 bases; bases with no gene match: 8. The CDR3 nucleotides read TGTGCCAGCAGCACCGACAGGGGCCGTCCTAATGAAAAACTGTTTTTT. The encoded protein is CASSTDRGRPNEKLFF.

This clonotype has just a few counts. The chain joins TRBV11-2 to TRBJ2-3; 10 nucleotides agree with TRBD2. CDR1 SGHAT and CDR2 FQNNGV come from the germline V gene. The CDR3 is 15 residues long. The V gene end was trimmed by 5 bases and the J gene end by 4 bases; junction bases not matched to a gene: 6. For the CDR3, the DNA is TGTGCCAGCAGCCAGGAGCTAGCGGGGGCAGATACGCAGTATTTT. Translating gives CASSQELAGADTQYF.

This chain links TRBV27 with TRBJ1-4; D is possibly TRBD1 (5 bases). Germline CDR1 reads MNHEY; CDR2 reads SMNVEV (reference sequence). The CDR3 extends over 16 amino acids. V lost 4 bases and J lost 8, with 20 bases in between. The CDR3 is CASSSRTQPRGEKLFF. CDR3 coding DNA: TGTGCCAGCAGTTCTCGGACTCAACCCCGGGGGGAAAAACTGTTTTTT. The full variable domain, completed using reference TRBV27 and TRBJ1-4, is EAQVTQNPRYLITVTGKKLTVTCSQNMNHEYMSWYRQDPGLGLRQIYYSMNVEVTDKGDVPEGYKVSRKEKRNFPLILESPSPNQTSLYFCASSSRTQPRGEKLFFGSGTQLSVL.

This clonotype was detected a few times. The rearrangement joins TRBV3-1 to TRBJ1-1; D not resolved. V lost 1 base and J 6 bases, leaving 6 bases between the germline ends. The CDR3 contains 12 residues. CDR1 is LGHDT, CDR2 YNNKEL, per germline (reference sequence). The CDR3 loop reads CASSQAKAEAFF. The CDR3 DNA follows: TGTGCCAGCAGCCAAGCTAAAGCTGAAGCTTTCTTT.

This clonotype turned up a few times. This chain joins TRBV5-5 and TRBJ1-3, with D possibly being TRBD1 (6 bases). V was clipped by 1 base and J by 5 bases, with 13 bases between them. The CDR3 runs 15 residues. The germline V gene encodes CDR1 SGHKS and CDR2 YYEKEE (reference sequence). The CDR3 here is CASSLYLQGRNTIYF. In DNA, the CDR3 is TGTGCCAGCAGCTTGTATTTACAGGGCAGAAACACCATATATTTT. The full variable domain, completed using reference TRBV5-5 and TRBJ1-3, is DAGVTQSPTHLIKTRGQQVTLRCSPISGHKSVSWYQQVLGQGPQFIFQYYEKEERGRGNFPDRFSARQFPNYSSELNVNALLLGDSALYLCASSLYLQGRNTIYFGEGSWLTVV.

This clonotype occurred a few times. The V and J genes are TRBV3-1 and TRBJ1-2, with D unclear. Germline lookup yields CDR1 LGHDT and CDR2 YNNKEL (reference sequence). Trimming removed 0 bases from V and 0 bases from J, with 5 bases in between. CDR3 length: 14 residues. CDR3 loop: CASSQDPSNYGYTF. In DNA form, the CDR3 reads TGTGCCAGCAGCCAAGATCCCTCTAACTATGGCTACACCTTC.

Ten or more counts support this clonotype. The chain combines TRBV29-1 with TRBJ1-4, with 7 bases lining up with TRBD1. Trimming at V came to 7 bases and at J to 5 bases, leaving 4 bases not matched to a gene. CDR1 and CDR2 (germline): SQVTM, ANQGSEA. The CDR3 runs to 12 residues. CDR3 bases: TGCAGCGGGGGACAGACGAATGAAAAACTGTTTTTT. This gives the protein CSGGQTNEKLFF.

Note on this clonotype: An end of the junction differs from the germline gene, which may be a read error. This chain connects TRBV20-1 to TRBJ1-3, with D possibly TRBD1 on 5 matching bases. Germline lookup yields CDR1 DFQATT and CDR2 SNEGSKA (reference sequence). This CDR3 contains 15 residues. CDR3 residues: CCARAEGVGGNTIYF. The CDR3 DNA follows: TGCTGTGCTAGAGCCGAAGGGGTGGGTGGAAACACCATATATTTT.

CDR3 coding DNA: TGTGCCAGCAGCGTAGGGGACAGTTCACCCCTCCACTTT. This codes for CASSVGDSSPLHF. This chain joins TRBV9 and TRBJ1-6; the match to TRBD1 covers 7 bases. This CDR3 is 13 amino acids long. With V trimmed by 0 bases and J by 9 bases, 0 bases remained unmatched. Looked up from germline, CDR1 is SGDLS and CDR2 is YYNGEE. Full variable domain (rest looked up from reference TRBV9 and TRBJ1-6): DSGVTQTPKHLITATGQRVTLRCSPRSGDLSVYWYQQSLDQGLQFLIQYYNGEERAKGNILERFSAQQFPDLHSELNLSSLELGDSALYFCASSVGDSSPLHFGNGTRLTVT.

This clonotype was picked up many times. The V gene is TRBV20-1, the J gene TRBJ1-6, with 8 bases lining up with TRBD1. This CDR3 is built from 13 residues. Germline V gene data show CDR1 as DFQATT and CDR2 as SNEGSKA (reference sequence). J gave up 8 bases and V 6 bases, and 6 bases lay outside the gene matches. CDR3 DNA sequence: TGCAGTGCGTCGGACAGGGTCCATTCACCCCTCCACTTT. Translation gives CSASDRVHSPLHF.

This clonotype was observed many times. CDR3 coding DNA: TGTGCCATCAAGCAGGCTCAACAAGAGACCCAGTACTTC. It encodes CAIKQAQQETQYF. The V call is TRBV10-3, the J call TRBJ2-5; D unresolved. Trimming shortened V by 7 bases and J by 2 bases, and 11 bases separated the two germline ends. CDR1 and CDR2 from the germline V gene are ENHRY and SYGVKD. This CDR3 has 13 residues.

The CDR3 DNA follows: TGTGCCAGCAGTCGCGACCGGACCCCGTTGAGCGGGGAGCTGTTTTTT. It codes for CASSRDRTPLSGELFF. The chain joins TRBV6-1 to TRBJ2-2; D remains unclear. V was clipped by 5 bases and J by 7 bases, with 20 bases between them. Germline values: CDR1 MNHNS, CDR2 SASEGT. The CDR3 has 16 residues.

The sample holds a few counts of this clonotype. The chain links TRBV11-1 to TRBJ2-1, with 13 bases matching TRBD2. This CDR3 has 20 amino acids. Germline trimming cut 4 bases from V and 2 bases from J; bases unmatched to any gene: 14. Germline CDR1 reads SGHAT; CDR2 reads FQDESV (reference sequence). The CDR3 DNA sequence: TGTGCCAGCAGCTCGTCCTTTGGACTAGCGGGAGCTATCACCTACAATGAGCAGTTCTTC. Its protein is CASSSSFGLAGAITYNEQFF.

The chain combines TRBV20-1 with TRBJ2-6; D ambiguous. Trimming removed 6 bases at V and 0 bases at J, with 9 bases between. This CDR3 is 14 amino acids long. CDR1 and CDR2 (germline): DFQATT, SNEGSKA (reference sequence). The CDR3: CSAKDLSGANVLTF. The DNA of the CDR3 is TGCAGTGCCAAGGACCTCTCTGGGGCCAACGTCCTGACTTTC.

This chain links TRBV19 with TRBJ1-4; 9 nucleotides match TRBD1. The germline gives CDR1 LNHDA, CDR2 SQIVND (reference sequence). The CDR3 runs 15 residues. V trimming: 5 bases; J trimming: 7 bases; junction bases outside the gene matches: 8. The CDR3 region is CASSARTGVSEKLFF. For the CDR3, the DNA is TGTGCCAGTAGTGCTCGGACAGGGGTTTCTGAAAAACTGTTTTTT. The full variable domain, in which reference TRBV19 and TRBJ1-4 provide the parts outside the CDR3, is DGGITQSPKYLFRKEGQNVTLSCEQNLNHDAMYWYRQDPGQGLRLIYYSQIVNDFQKGDIAEGYSVSREKKESFPLTVTSAQKNPTAFYLCASSARTGVSEKLFFGSGTQLSVL.

The chain combines TRBV20-1 with TRBJ1-5; D call uncertain. The V gene lost 6 bases and the J gene lost 2 bases, with 8 bases spanning the gap. Germline CDR1 DFQATT, CDR2 SNEGSKA (reference sequence). The CDR3 extends over 12 amino acids. CDR3 in amino acids: CSAIDGNQPQHF. The CDR3 DNA sequence: TGCAGTGCCATAGACGGCAATCAGCCCCAGCATTTT.

The rearrangement uses TRBV6-2 or TRBV6-3 and TRBJ2-7; 9 bases match TRBD2. The germline V gene encodes CDR1 MNHEY and CDR2 SVGEGT. The CDR3 sequence is 14 residues long. The V segment lost 6 bases and the J segment 6 bases; nucleotides outside the gene matches: 9. The CDR3 region is CASSRLADASEQYF. In nucleotides, the CDR3 is TGTGCCAGCAGCCGACTAGCGGACGCCTCCGAGCAGTACTTC.

This clonotype came up many times. The chain carries TRBV27 and TRBJ2-2; 8 bases agree with TRBD2. CDR3 size: 15 residues. J was trimmed by 7 bases and V by 8 bases; bases with no gene match: 12. CDR1 and CDR2 from the germline V gene are MNHEY and SMNVEV (reference sequence). The CDR3 reads CASGRLASGGGELFF. CDR3 DNA: TGTGCCAGCGGTAGACTAGCGTCCGGTGGCGGGGAGCTGTTTTTT.

The rearrangement joins TRBV5-4 to TRBJ1-1, with D possibly being TRBD1 (6 bases). The CDR3 totals 14 residues. Looked up from germline, CDR1 is SGHNT and CDR2 is YYREEE (reference sequence). Trimming removed 3 bases at V and 10 bases at J, with 19 bases between. CDR3 sequence (DNA): TGTGCCAGCAGCTCCCAGGGGAGGGTGAGAACAGCTTTCTTT. Translated, it gives CASSSQGRVRTAFF.

This clonotype occurred many times. No conserved phenylalanine or tryptophan is present at the end of the CDR3, so a read error is the likely explanation. The DNA is left out, because the CDR3 cannot be placed on it with certainty; the CDR3 is given as TCRdb lists it. The chain links TRBV27 to TRBJ2-3. The germline V gene has CDR1 MNHEY and CDR2 SMNVEV (reference sequence). A total of 8 residues make up the CDR3, ends included. CDR3 amino acids: CASSLPRV.

There are a few counts of this clonotype. The genes are TRBV20-1 and TRBJ2-2, with 11 bases matching TRBD2. CDR1 is DFQATT, CDR2 SNEGSKA, per germline (reference sequence). The CDR3 is 14 residues long. The junction had 6 bases not matched to a gene; V was cut back by 6 bases and J by 6 bases. The CDR3: CSATTSGTAGELFF. In nucleotides, the CDR3 is TGCAGTGCCACGACTAGCGGGACCGCCGGGGAGCTGTTTTTT.

This clonotype was seen at least ten times. The gene calls are TRBV2 and TRBJ2-3; no reliable D call. V was pared by 6 bases and J by 2 bases, with 21 bases between. Germline CDR1 SNHLY, CDR2 FYNNEI. The CDR3 extends over 17 amino acids. This chain's CDR3 is CASSGWDASTFTDTQYF. In nucleotides, the CDR3 is TGTGCCAGCAGCGGATGGGATGCCTCGACATTCACAGATACGCAGTATTTT.

This clonotype was seen many times. The chain is built from TRBV6-5 and TRBJ1-1; D possibly corresponds to TRBD1 (5 bases). From germline, CDR1 is MNHEY and CDR2 SVGAGI. The CDR3 extends over 15 amino acids. V shed 0 bases and J shed 0 bases, with 8 bases lying between them. The CDR3 nucleotides are TGTGCCAGCAGTTACTCCCAGGGAGTGAACACTGAAGCTTTCTTT. Its translation is CASSYSQGVNTEAFF.